One and the same sample provided the 15 T cell receptor beta chains below, sequenced in a study of T cells in Graves' hyperthyroidism and ophthalmopathy. Amplified regions were TCR beta CDR3 sequences from RNA transcripts. The TCR CDR3 was amplified in a first-round RT-PCR using the HTBI primer set. One entry per CDR3 protein, called by TCRdb with MiXCR from the multiplex PCR reads. The sample lists about 380,000 distinct CDR3 sequences, less than 20% occurring once. The specimen sequenced was blood. All receptors derive from a man between 18 and 35 years old with Graves' ophthalmopathy.

The gene calls are TRBV7-6 and TRBJ1-1; D gene uncertain. V lost 3 bases, J lost 5 bases, and 13 bases lay in between. Germline-derived CDR1 and CDR2 are SGHVS and FNYEAQ. The CDR3 is 14 residues long. The CDR3 loop is CASSLGGPSTEAFF. For the CDR3, the DNA is TGTGCCAGCAGCTTGGGAGGTCCATCTACTGAAGCTTTCTTT.

As concerns this clonotype: The junction differs from germline at one of its ends, possibly a read error. The chain couples TRBV20-1 to TRBJ2-1, with 7 bases fitting TRBD1. The CDR3 extends over 14 amino acids. The V gene's germline CDR1 is DFQATT and CDR2 SNEGSKA (reference sequence). In DNA, the CDR3 is TGCAGTGCGCGGAAGGGGGCAGGCTACGATGAGCAGTTCTTC. As protein: CSARKGAGYDEQFF.

This clonotype was recorded at least ten times. The chain employs TRBV5-8 and TRBJ2-3; 10 bases agree with TRBD1. CDR1 and CDR2 (germline): SGHTS, YDEGEE. CDR3 length equals 15 residues. The junction had 5 bases not matched to a gene; V was cut back by 3 bases and J by 4 bases. CDR3 residues: CASSSDRGKADTQYF. Written as DNA, the CDR3 is TGTGCCAGCAGCTCGGACAGGGGGAAGGCAGATACGCAGTATTTT.

V and J are TRBV6-1 and TRBJ1-1, with TRBD1 as a possible D gene (6 bases). The CDR3 covers 14 residues. The germline V gene encodes CDR1 MNHNS and CDR2 SASEGT. V gave up 8 bases and J gave up 5 bases, with 18 bases separating them. CDR3 DNA sequence: TGTGCCAGCGTAACCGAGGGGGGGTGGACTGAAGCTTTCTTT. This translates into CASVTEGGWTEAFF.

This clonotype was seen at least ten times. This chain links TRBV12-3 or TRBV12-4 with TRBJ1-6, with a weak D call TRBD1 (5 bases). V lost 4 bases and J 7 bases, leaving 5 bases between the germline ends. This CDR3 is built from 12 residues. For the CDR3, the DNA is TGTGCCAGCAGTTCAGGGAATTCACCCCTCCACTTT. Amino acid sequence: CASSSGNSPLHF.

This clonotype has a count of ten or more. V and J are TRBV2 and TRBJ1-4; possibly TRBD1 for D (5 bases). V was clipped by 1 base and J by 4 bases, with 10 bases between them. In germline, CDR1 is SNHLY, CDR2 FYNNEI. There are 15 residues in the CDR3. Written as DNA, the CDR3 is TGTGCCAGCAGTGAAGGGGGCTTGGGTAATGAAAAACTGTTTTTT. As protein: CASSEGGLGNEKLFF.

V usage is TRBV15 and J usage is TRBJ2-1, with 8 bases lining up with TRBD1. Per germline, CDR1 LNHNV and CDR2 YYDKDF (reference sequence). With V trimmed by 2 bases and J by 12 bases, 3 bases remained unmatched. This CDR3 region has 12 residues. The CDR3 loop is CATSRLQGGQFF. The DNA for the CDR3 is TGTGCCACCAGCAGACTACAGGGGGGGCAGTTCTTC.

The V gene is TRBV7-6, the J gene TRBJ2-3; possibly TRBD2 for D (7 bases). The germline CDR1 and CDR2 sequences are SGHVS and FNYEAQ. V gave up 0 bases and J gave up 6 bases, with 13 bases separating them. The CDR3 has 15 residues. DNA for the CDR3: TGTGCCAGCAGCTTAGCGGGGGGGCAAGCTGATACGCAGTATTTT. Protein: CASSLAGGQADTQYF.

This clonotype appeared many times. The chain joins TRBV12-5 to TRBJ1-1; possible D gene TRBD1, 5 bases. The CDR3 length is 13 residues. The V gene's germline CDR1 is LGHNT and CDR2 FRNRAP. The V and J ends lost 4 bases and 0 bases respectively, with 6 bases between them. This CDR3 is CASGWGVNTEAFF. The CDR3 DNA reads as TGTGCTAGTGGTTGGGGGGTGAACACTGAAGCTTTCTTT.

This chain connects TRBV5-6 to TRBJ2-2; D perhaps matches TRBD2 (5 bases). V shed 0 bases and J shed 7 bases, with 16 bases lying between them. CDR3 length equals 16 residues. Germline values: CDR1 SGHDT, CDR2 YYEEEE. As DNA, the CDR3 is TGTGCCAGCAGCTTGGCTTTAACGACCGAGGGCGGGGAGCTGTTTTTT. It codes for CASSLALTTEGGELFF.

Many counts were recorded for this clonotype. This rearrangement joins TRBV7-8 to TRBJ1-2; D might be TRBD1 (5 bases). V lost 2 bases and J 8 bases, leaving 9 bases between the germline ends. This CDR3 has 12 residues. CDR1 is SGHVS and CDR2 is FQNEAQ in the germline V gene. The CDR3 here is CASSLRGVGYTF. The DNA for the CDR3 is TGTGCCAGCAGCTTACGGGGCGTAGGCTACACCTTC.

The rearrangement joins TRBV6-4 to TRBJ1-2; D perhaps matches TRBD1 (6 bases). The CDR3 is 15 amino acids. CDR1 is MRHNA and CDR2 is SNTAGT in the germline V gene. V dropped 0 bases and J dropped 4 bases, with 12 bases sitting between them. CDR3 nucleotide sequence: TGTGCCAGCAGTGACTCTCCGGGGGCTAGCTATGGCTACACCTTC. As protein: CASSDSPGASYGYTF.

The chain is built from TRBV10-3 and TRBJ2-2, with D possibly TRBD1 on 5 matching bases. This CDR3 has 14 amino acids. The V end lost 3 bases, the J end lost 2 bases, and 7 bases lay between the germline ends. Per germline, CDR1 ENHRY and CDR2 SYGVKD. The CDR3 DNA sequence: TGTGCCATCAGTGACAGGGTTAACACCGGGGAGCTGTTTTTT. Its translation: CAISDRVNTGELFF.

This clonotype has just a few counts. The chain carries TRBV5-5 and TRBJ2-3, with no clear D. Germline V gene data show CDR1 as SGHKS and CDR2 as YYEKEE (reference sequence). The CDR3 extends over 17 amino acids. V was shortened by 0 bases and J by 4 bases, with 18 bases between the two germline ends. Here the CDR3 reads CASSLVAGVPQADTQYF. CDR3 in DNA: TGTGCCAGCAGCTTGGTGGCAGGAGTCCCCCAGGCAGATACGCAGTATTTT.

The sample holds a few counts of this clonotype. V is TRBV9 and J is TRBJ1-6; D might be TRBD1 (5 bases). From germline, CDR1 is SGDLS and CDR2 YYNGEE. The CDR3 loop spans 13 amino acids. Trimming removed 3 bases at V and 6 bases at J, with 7 bases between. DNA of the CDR3: TGTGCCAGCAGCGAGGGGTCTAATTCACCCCTCCACTTT. Translating gives CASSEGSNSPLHF. Together with reference TRBV9 and TRBJ1-6, the CDR3 gives the full variable domain: DSGVTQTPKHLITATGQRVTLRCSPRSGDLSVYWYQQSLDQGLQFLIQYYNGEERAKGNILERFSAQQFPDLHSELNLSSLELGDSALYFCASSEGSNSPLHFGNGTRLTVT.